This T cell receptor (beta chain) was profiled in a study of T cell repertoires in ileal Crohn's disease. Study as a whole: Postoperative therapy was given to about half: around 12 thiopurines, roughly 18 anti-TNF agents.

V lost 4 bases and J lost 0; bases outside the gene matches: 6. This CDR3 region has 16 residues. Per the germline V gene, CDR1 is SGHDT and CDR2 is YYEEEE. Assay: immunoSEQ multiplex PCR; the TCRdb copy retains only in-frame clones and omits some. The data contain roughly 16,000 clones, around 70% of them singletons. The time point was: neoterminal ileum biopsy at postoperative endoscopy, about 6 months after surgery. This clone showed up just a few times. As yet, its antigen is unknown. Study-level points and caveats: Every patient over 26.8% clonality showed endoscopic recurrence. Within the first postoperative year, endoscopy came at median about 6.9 months.

The chain couples TRBV5-6 to TRBJ2-3, with 9 nucleotides matching TRBD2. The TCR originated in an adult with Crohn's disease. Sequences were obtained from ileal tissue. The CDR3 loop reads CASSMESGRSTDTQYF. The CDR3, as DNA: TGTGCCAGCAGCATGGAGAGCGGGAGGAGCACAGATACGCAGTATTTT.